Each of the 3 T cell receptor beta chains below was sequenced from the same sample in a study of regulatory T cells in long-lasting Graves disease. Described time point: newly diagnosed GD, antithyroid drugs for less than 3 months. RNA from PBMCs was the source of the TCR library. Relying on iRepertoire HTBI primers and Arm-PCR of CDR3 regions, the team built TCR beta libraries. TCRdb itself ran the multiplex PCR reads through MiXCR, one entry per CDR3 protein. The sample lists 520,000 or so distinct CDR3 sequences, about 11% occurring once. Another study also made use of these data, one on T cells in Graves' hyperthyroidism and ophthalmopathy.

This material consisted of peripheral blood mononuclear cells (PBMCs), taken at new diagnosis, from a patient treated with antithyroid drugs. The receptors derive from a woman aged 25 to 39 with Graves disease.

This clonotype showed up many times. V and J are TRBV11-2 and TRBJ2-7; weak D call: TRBD1 (6 bases). Per germline, CDR1 SGHAT and CDR2 FQNNGV. This CDR3 comprises 14 residues. V lost 0 bases and J 5 bases, leaving 11 bases between the germline ends. DNA for the CDR3: TGTGCCAGCAGCTTAGATTTTTCAGGGGACGAGCAGTACTTC. Protein sequence: CASSLDFSGDEQYF.

This clonotype has a handful of counts. V is TRBV6-1 and J is TRBJ2-7, with 10 nucleotides matching TRBD1. The CDR3 extends over 16 amino acids. The V and J ends lost 5 bases and 5 bases, in that order; junction bases with no gene match: 12. The germline V gene encodes CDR1 MNHNS and CDR2 SASEGT. The CDR3 region is CASSRRPGQGSNEQYF. CDR3 sequence (DNA): TGTGCCAGCAGTCGACGGCCGGGACAGGGGTCAAACGAGCAGTACTTC.

This clonotype was seen repeatedly, ten times or more. V gene TRBV30 combines with J gene TRBJ2-3; no clear D gene. Germline loops: CDR1 GTSNPN, CDR2 SVGIG (reference sequence). The CDR3 consists of 11 residues. The ends were cut back, 0 bases at V and 6 bases at J, with 4 bases in the middle. CDR3 coding DNA: TGTGCCTGGAGTGTAAGGGATACGCAGTATTTT. This encodes CAWSVRDTQYF.